The 16 T cell receptor beta chains reported below all come from one sample, sequenced in a study of T cells in women clearing cervical HPV infection. Profiled with immunoSEQ multiplex PCR; TCRdb holds only in-frame clones, not every one. The table lists fewer than 10,000 clones. Material: blood buffy coat. Receptors were obtained from a woman between 18 and 70 years old with a cervical HPV16 infection that either progressed to CIN3+ or cleared (not recorded which).

The part of the CDR3 DNA that was read is TGTGCCAGCTCACCAAGTAGTGGT. This sequence encodes CASSPSSG. The CDR3 in full is CASSPSSGQYF. The V and J genes are TRBV18 and TRBJ2-4; D is undetermined. From the germline J gene comes the end of the CDR3, since the read stops 3 residues before it. CDR1 KGHSH and CDR2 LQKENI come from the germline V gene. The CDR3 contains 11 residues.

Considering frequency, this clone is medium-sized. The CDR3 end falls 3 residues outside the read, so it is completed with the germline J gene. The rearrangement joins TRBV20-1 to TRBJ2-7; D might be TRBD1 (6 bases). Germline V gene sequence: CDR1 DFQATT, CDR2 SNEGSKA (reference sequence). The germline V and J ends were trimmed by 2 bases and 3 bases, with 14 bases remaining between them. The CDR3 consists of 14 residues. The covered CDR3 bases are TGCAGTGCTAGATCCCGACAGGTTCGCTACGAG. Its translation: CSARSRQVRYE. The full CDR3 reads CSARSRQVRYEQYF.

Comment on this clone: The read halts 3 residues ahead of the CDR3 end, with the missing end drawn from the germline J gene. V usage is TRBV6-2 or TRBV6-3 and J usage is TRBJ2-2; possibly TRBD1 for D (5 bases). CDR1 MNHEY and CDR2 SVGEGT come from the germline V gene. This CDR3 is 14 amino acids long. CDR3 residues: CASSYSTDNSPLFF. CDR3 bases read: TGTGCCAGCAGTTACTCGACAGATAATTCACCG.

A note on this clone: The read falls 3 residues short of the CDR3 end, and the missing part is taken from the germline J gene. The chain combines TRBV20-1 with TRBJ2-4, with 12 bases matching TRBD1. CDR3 length: 12 residues. Germline V gene sequence: CDR1 DFQATT, CDR2 SNEGSKA (reference sequence). This CDR3 is CSASGTGGGQYF. The sequenced part of the CDR3 DNA is TGCAGTGCTAGCGGGACAGGGGGCGGT.

Regarding this clone: The read ends 3 residues before the CDR3 terminus; that terminus is restored from the germline J gene. V is TRBV20-1 and J is TRBJ1-5; 10 bases are a match to TRBD1. The CDR3 sequence is 14 residues long. With 1 base clipped from V and 6 bases from J, the junction kept 3 bases outside the gene matches. The germline V gene encodes CDR1 DFQATT and CDR2 SNEGSKA (reference sequence). The CDR3: CSARGQGAGQPQHF. CDR3 DNA, as far as it was read: TGCAGTGCTAGAGGACAGGGGGCTGGTCAGCCC.

This clone is called medium-sized based on its frequency. The CDR3 extends 3 residues past the end of the read, so its final part is completed from the germline J gene. This chain connects TRBV12-5 to TRBJ2-3; the D is unclear. From germline, CDR1 is LGHNT and CDR2 FRNRAP. V dropped 2 bases and J dropped 1 base, with 7 bases sitting between them. The CDR3 is 14 residues long. CDR3 protein: CASGLFSGTDTQYF. The DNA read from the CDR3 is TGTGCTAGTGGTTTGTTTTCTGGCACAGATACG. Full variable domain (rest looked up from reference TRBV12-5 and TRBJ2-3): DARVTQTPRHKVTEMGQEVTMRCQPILGHNTVFWYRQTMMQGLELLAYFRNRAPLDDSGMPKDRFSAEMPDATLATLKIQPSEPRDSAVYFCASGLFSGTDTQYFGPGTRLTVL.

Judged by frequency, this clone is medium-sized. The missing CDR3 end, 3 residues past where the read stops, is filled in from the germline J gene. The V call is TRBV7-2, the J call TRBJ1-2, with D possibly matching TRBD1 (6 bases). Between the trimmed V and J ends, which lost 3 bases and 6 bases, there was a span of 8 bases. Germline V CDR1 and CDR2: SGHTA, FQGNSA. The CDR3 has 12 residues. The CDR3 is CASSLNRDGYTF. The CDR3 bases that were read are TGTGCCAGCAGCTTGAACAGGGATGGC.

Concerning this clone itself: The read terminates 3 residues ahead of where the CDR3 ends, so the germline J gene completes it. The chain uses TRBV2 and TRBJ1-5; D is perhaps TRBD1 (5 bases). The CDR3 is 14 residues long. Germline CDR1 and CDR2: SNHLY and FYNNEI. The V end was cut by 4 bases, the J end by 4 bases, with 11 bases between. CDR3 protein: CASSGGRTNQPQHF. The covered CDR3 bases are TGTGCCAGCAGTGGGGGCAGGACGAATCAGCCC.

This clone counts as medium-sized by frequency. The sequence runs out 3 residues before the end of the CDR3; the remainder is reconstructed from the germline J gene. The chain recombines TRBV4-1 with TRBJ2-5, with 8 bases that match TRBD2. Germline trimming cut 1 base from V and 5 bases from J; bases unmatched to any gene: 0. CDR1 MGHRA and CDR2 YSYEKL come from the germline V gene. The CDR3 sequence is 13 residues long. CDR3 bases read: TGCGCCAGCAGCCAAGGCGGGGGGGAGACC. Translating it yields CASSQGGGET. In full, the CDR3 reads CASSQGGGETQYF.

In the case of this clone: From the germline J gene comes the end of the CDR3, since the read stops 3 residues before it. V usage is TRBV19 and J usage is TRBJ1-1; possible D gene TRBD1, 6 bases. V was shortened by 4 bases and J by 3 bases, with 9 bases between the two germline ends. Germline V gene lookup returns CDR1 LNHDA and CDR2 SQIVND (reference sequence). The length of the CDR3 is 13 residues. The CDR3 here is CASSTSGDTEAFF. CDR3 DNA, as far as it was read: TGTGCCAGTAGTACCTCAGGGGACACTGAA. Drawing the rest from reference TRBV19 and TRBJ1-1, the complete variable domain is DGGITQSPKYLFRKEGQNVTLSCEQNLNHDAMYWYRQDPGQGLRLIYYSQIVNDFQKGDIAEGYSVSREKKESFPLTVTSAQKNPTAFYLCASSTSGDTEAFFGQGTRLTVV.

In regard to this clone: From the germline J gene comes the end of the CDR3, since the read stops 3 residues before it. The chain combines TRBV19 with TRBJ1-6; 9 bases align to TRBD1. The length of the CDR3 is 14 residues. V lost 8 bases and J lost 3; bases outside the gene matches: 2. Germline assignment: CDR1 LNHDA and CDR2 SQIVND (reference sequence). The sequenced part of the CDR3 DNA is TGTGCCAGTTCGGACAGGGGCTATAATTCACCC. Translated, it gives CASSDRGYNSP. Given in full, the CDR3 is CASSDRGYNSPLHF.

Details on this clone: The read falls 3 residues short of the CDR3 end, and the missing part is taken from the germline J gene. The chain has TRBV6-2 or TRBV6-3 and TRBJ2-3; D is undetermined. Germline V lookup: CDR1 MNHEY, CDR2 SVGEGT. Deletions cut 3 bases from V and 0 bases from J, with 4 bases between. The CDR3 contains 13 residues. CDR3 residues: CASSYISTDTQYF. CDR3 bases read: TGTGCCAGCAGTTATATCAGCACAGATACG.

On this clone: The read falls 3 residues short of the CDR3 end, and the missing part is taken from the germline J gene. The J gene is TRBJ2-3, the V gene TRBV7-6; 7 bases align to TRBD2. The V gene end was trimmed by 1 base and the J gene end by 8 bases; junction bases not matched to a gene: 3. The CDR3 runs to 13 residues. CDR1 and CDR2 (germline): SGHVS, FNYEAQ. The sequenced part of the CDR3 DNA is TGTGCCAGCAGCTTAGGTTCTAGCGGTACG. Its translation is CASSLGSSGT. The whole CDR3 protein reads CASSLGSSGTQYF.

As to this clone: The CDR3 is cut off 3 residues early in the read; its end comes from the germline J gene. The chain combines TRBV11-1 with TRBJ2-5; D possibly corresponds to TRBD1 (6 bases). Trimming removed 5 bases at V and 2 bases at J, with 12 bases between. The germline V gene encodes CDR1 SGHAT and CDR2 FQDESV (reference sequence). This CDR3 is 14 amino acids long. CDR3 residues: CASSNRDIQETQYF. The part of the CDR3 DNA that was read is TGTGCCAGCAGCAACCGGGACATACAAGAGACC.

CDR3 amino acids: CASSEAGGNYGYTF. The sequenced part of the CDR3 DNA is TGTGCCAGCAGTGAAGCAGGGGGAAATTATGGC. V gene TRBV2 combines with J gene TRBJ1-2; possibly TRBD1 for D (6 bases). The read terminates 3 residues ahead of where the CDR3 ends, so the germline J gene completes it. CDR1 and CDR2 (germline): SNHLY, FYNNEI. The CDR3 extends over 14 amino acids. V was trimmed by 0 bases and J by 5 bases, leaving 10 bases between them.

The chain's CDR3 is CATSRGQQKETQYF. The sequenced part of the CDR3 DNA is TGTGCCACCAGCAGGGGACAGCAGAAAGAGACC. This chain connects TRBV15 to TRBJ2-5; 7 positions agree with TRBD1. The read terminates 3 residues before the CDR3 end, so the remaining end is supplied by the germline J gene. Germline CDR1 is LNHNV and CDR2 is YYDKDF (reference sequence). V gave up 3 bases and J gave up 3 bases; unmatched junction bases: 4. This CDR3 has 14 amino acids.